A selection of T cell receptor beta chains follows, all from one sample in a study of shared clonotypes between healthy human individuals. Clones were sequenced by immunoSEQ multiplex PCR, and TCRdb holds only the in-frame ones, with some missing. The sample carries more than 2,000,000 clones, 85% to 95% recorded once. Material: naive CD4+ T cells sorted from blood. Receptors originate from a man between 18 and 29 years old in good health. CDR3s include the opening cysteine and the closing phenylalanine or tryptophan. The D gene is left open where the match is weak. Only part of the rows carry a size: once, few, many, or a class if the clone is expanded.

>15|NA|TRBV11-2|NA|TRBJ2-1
TGTGCCAGCAGCTTAGATGGCAGGGACTACAATGAGCAGTTCTTC
CASSLDGRDYNEQFF
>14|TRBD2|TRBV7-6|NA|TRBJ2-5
TGTGCCAGCAGCCCGGGGGGGCAGAAAGAGACCCAGTACTTC
CASSPGGQKETQYF
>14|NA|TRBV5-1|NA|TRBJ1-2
TGCGCCAGCAGCTTGGTCGGACAGCAATATGGCTACACCTTC
CASSLVGQQYGYTF
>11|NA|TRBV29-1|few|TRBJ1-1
TGCAGCGTTGCAGGGATCACTGAAGCTTTCTTT
CSVAGITEAFF
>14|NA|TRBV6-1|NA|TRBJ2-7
TGTGCCATCGCGACCGACATAAGCTCCTACGAGCAGTACTTC
CAIATDISSYEQYF
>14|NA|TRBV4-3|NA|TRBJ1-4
TGCGCCAGCAGCCAGACGGGGCAGGGAGAAAAACTGTTTTTT
CASSQTGQGEKLFF
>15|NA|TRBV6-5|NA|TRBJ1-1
TGTGCCAGCGCGACGCGAGGGGAGGGGGTCACTGAAGCTTTCTTT
CASATRGEGVTEAFF
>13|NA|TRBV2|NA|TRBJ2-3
TGTGCCAGCACGGCGGATCACACAGATACGCAGTATTTT
CASTADHTDTQYF
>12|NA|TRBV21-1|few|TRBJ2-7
TGTGCCAGCAGGCATAGTAGGTACGAGCAGTACTTC
CASRHSRYEQYF
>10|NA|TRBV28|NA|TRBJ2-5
TGTGCCAGCAGTTCGGAGACCCAGTACTTC
CASSSETQYF
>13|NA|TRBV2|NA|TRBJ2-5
TGTGCCAGCAGTGGTGGGACACAGGAGACCCAGTACTTC
CASSGGTQETQYF
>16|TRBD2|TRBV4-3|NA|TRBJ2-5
TGCGCCAGCAGCCATTCGGTGGGAGGGCCTGAGGAGACCCAGTACTTC
CASSHSVGGPEETQYF
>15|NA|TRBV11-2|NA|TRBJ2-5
TGTGCCAGCAGCTTAGACGGGTCCTTTGGAGAGACCCAGTACTTC
CASSLDGSFGETQYF
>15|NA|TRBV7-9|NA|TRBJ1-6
TGTGCCAGCAGCTACCAGGACCTACAGGGTTCACCCCTCCACTTT
CASSYQDLQGSPLHF
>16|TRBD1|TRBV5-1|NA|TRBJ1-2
TGCGCCAGCAGCTTGGACCGGACAGGGGTAAACTATGGCTACACCTTC
CASSLDRTGVNYGYTF
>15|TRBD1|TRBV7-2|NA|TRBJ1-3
TGTGCCAGCAGCTTGGGACAGGGCTCTGGAAACACCATATATTTT
CASSLGQGSGNTIYF
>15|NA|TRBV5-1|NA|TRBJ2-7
TGCGCCAGCAGCTTGGAACAGGGCGGTCCGTACGAGCAGTACTTC
CASSLEQGGPYEQYF
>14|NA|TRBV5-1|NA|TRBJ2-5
TGCGCCAGCAGCTTGGGCGGGTGGGGGGAGACCCAGTACTTC
CASSLGGWGETQYF
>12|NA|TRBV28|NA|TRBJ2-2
TGTGCCAGCAGTCCCCCAGTCCGGGAGCTGTTTTTT
CASSPPVRELFF
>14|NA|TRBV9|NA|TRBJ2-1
TGTGCCAGCAGCGGTCCGCCGTCTGGCAATGAGCAGTTCTTC
CASSGPPSGNEQFF
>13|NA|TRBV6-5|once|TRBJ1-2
TGTGCCAGCAGCCACGGGGGGGACTATGGCTACACCTTC
CASSHGGDYGYTF
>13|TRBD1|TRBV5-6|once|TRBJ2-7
TGTGCCAGCAGCCTGGACAGGGGCGACGAGCAGTACTTC
CASSLDRGDEQYF
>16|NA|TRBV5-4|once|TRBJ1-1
TGTGCCAGCAGCTCCTCAGGGACAACGAGGAACACTGAAGCTTTCTTT
CASSSSGTTRNTEAFF
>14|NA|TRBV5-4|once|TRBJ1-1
TGTGCCAGCAGCAGCGATGCCTCAGAGCTTGAAGCTTTCTTT
CASSSDASELEAFF
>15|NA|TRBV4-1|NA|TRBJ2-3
TGCGCCAGCTCGAGGGTCCCACTGAGCACAGATACGCAGTATTTT
CASSRVPLSTDTQYF
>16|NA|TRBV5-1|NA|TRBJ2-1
TGCGCCAGCAGCTTGGTGTCCGGGGAGATAAACAATGAGCAGTTCTTC
CASSLVSGEINNEQFF
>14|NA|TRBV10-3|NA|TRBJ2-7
TGTGCCATCAGTGGCCGGGACATCCTCTACGAGCAGTACTTC
CAISGRDILYEQYF
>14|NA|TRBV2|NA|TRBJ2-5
TGTGCCAGCAGTCCTATGGGAGGCCAAGAGACCCAGTACTTC
CASSPMGGQETQYF
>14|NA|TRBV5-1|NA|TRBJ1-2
TGCGCCAGCAGCTCCTCAGGAGGGGACTATGGCTACACCTTC
CASSSSGGDYGYTF
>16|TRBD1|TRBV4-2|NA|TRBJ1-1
TGTGCCAGCAGCCCCGGACAGGGGAAAACGAACACTGAAGCTTTCTTT
CASSPGQGKTNTEAFF
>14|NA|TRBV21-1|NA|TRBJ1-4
TGTGCCAGCAGCATGGGGACTCCCGTATGGAAACTGTTTTTT
CASSMGTPVWKLFF
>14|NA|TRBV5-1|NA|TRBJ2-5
TGCGCCAGCAGCTTGGCGGCAGGGTTGGAGACCCAGTACTTC
CASSLAAGLETQYF
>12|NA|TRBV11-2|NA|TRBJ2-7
TGTGCCAGCAGCTTAGATGGGGGCGAGCAGTACTTC
CASSLDGGEQYF
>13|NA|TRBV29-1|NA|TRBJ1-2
TGCAGCGTTGAAGGCCCAGGGCGAGGTGGCTACACCTTC
CSVEGPGRGGYTF
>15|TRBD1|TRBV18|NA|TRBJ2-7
TGTGCCAGCTCACTAACCGGGACAGCAACCTACGAGCAGTACTTC
CASSLTGTATYEQYF
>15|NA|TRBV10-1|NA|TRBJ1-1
TGCGCCAGCAGTGAGACAACAAAGGGGGGCACTGAAGCTTTCTTT
CASSETTKGGTEAFF
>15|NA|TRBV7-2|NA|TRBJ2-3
TGTGCCAGCAGCTTAAATCTGAACCCCACAGATACGCAGTATTTT
CASSLNLNPTDTQYF
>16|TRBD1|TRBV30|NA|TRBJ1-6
TGTGCCTGGAGACCCGACAGGGTTCGCAATAATTCACCCCTCCACTTT
CAWRPDRVRNNSPLHF
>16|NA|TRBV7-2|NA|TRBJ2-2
TGTGCCAGCAGCCCAGGGGTAACAGAGAGAACCGGGGAGCTGTTTTTT
CASSPGVTERTGELFF
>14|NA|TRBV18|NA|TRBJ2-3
TGTGCCAGCTCACCCCCTGGAGTGCCAGATACGCAGTATTTT
CASSPPGVPDTQYF
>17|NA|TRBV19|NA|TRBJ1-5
TGTGCCAGTAGTATAGCTCGGGCAGGGCTGAGCAATCAGCCCCAGCATTTT
CASSIARAGLSNQPQHF
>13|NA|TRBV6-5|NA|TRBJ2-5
TGTGCCAGCAGCTCGGAGTGGAGCCAGACCCAGTACTTC
CASSSEWSQTQYF
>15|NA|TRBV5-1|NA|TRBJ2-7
TGCGCCAGCAGCTTGCTGGGACGGAGCTCCTACGAGCAGTACTTC
CASSLLGRSSYEQYF
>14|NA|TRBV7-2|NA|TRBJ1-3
TGTGCCAGCAGCCGGACGGGCTCTGGAAACACCATATATTTT
CASSRTGSGNTIYF
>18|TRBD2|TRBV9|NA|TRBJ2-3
TGTGCCAGCAGCCCCCGGACTAGCGGGGGGCCTAAGATATATACGCAGTATTTT
CASSPRTSGGPKIYTQYF
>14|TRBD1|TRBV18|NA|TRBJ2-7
TGTGCCAGCTCCGGGACAGGGATATCCTACGAGCAGTACTTC
CASSGTGISYEQYF
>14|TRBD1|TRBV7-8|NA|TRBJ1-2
TGTGCCAGCAGCCGCGGACAGGGGGCGAAGGGCTACACCTTC
CASSRGQGAKGYTF
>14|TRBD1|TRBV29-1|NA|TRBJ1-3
TGCAGCGCTCAAGTACAGGGGGCGGGAAACACCATATATTTT
CSAQVQGAGNTIYF
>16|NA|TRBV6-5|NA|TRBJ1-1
TGTGCCAGCAGTTACTCCTTCGGGGCCGGGGGCACTGAAGCTTTCTTT
CASSYSFGAGGTEAFF
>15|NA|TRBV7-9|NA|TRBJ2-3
TGTGCCAGCAGCTTCCCCAGGGCAAGTTCGGATACGCAGTATTTT
CASSFPRASSDTQYF
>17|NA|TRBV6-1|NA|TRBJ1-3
TGTGCCAGCAGTGGGTTGGGGCCAGACAGCTCTGGAAACACCATATATTTT
CASSGLGPDSSGNTIYF
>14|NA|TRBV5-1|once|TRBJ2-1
TGCGCCAGCAGCTTTAGGGGTCCCTACAATGAGCAGTTCTTC
CASSFRGPYNEQFF
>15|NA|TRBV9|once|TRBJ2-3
TGTGCCAGCAGCGTAGGGGGTGCGGTACTCGATACGCAGTATTTT
CASSVGGAVLDTQYF
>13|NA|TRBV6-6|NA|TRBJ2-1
TGTGCCAGCAGCCCCGGACCGGTGGTATGGCTAGTCTTC
CASSPGPVVWLVF
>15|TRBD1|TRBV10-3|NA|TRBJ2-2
TGTGCCATCAGTGAGCCGGGACAGGTTTTCGGGGAGCTGTTTTTT
CAISEPGQVFGELFF
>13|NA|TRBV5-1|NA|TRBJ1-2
TGCGCCAGCAGAGTCTCCCCTAACTATGGCTACACCTTC
CASRVSPNYGYTF
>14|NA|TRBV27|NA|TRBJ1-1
TGTGCCAGCAGATACAGGGCGGCGAACGCTGAAGCTTTCTTT
CASRYRAANAEAFF